These 5 T cell receptor beta chains came from one sample sequenced in a study of OX40 agonist ivuxolimab in advanced cancers. Here immunoSEQ multiplex PCR was the method, and the copy in TCRdb shows in-frame clones only, minus some. The profile shows roughly 60,000 clones, around 86% of them singletons. The sequencing used CD4+ or CD8+ T cells sorted from blood, collected in a trial of the OX40 agonist ivuxolimab. These TCRs come from an adult with an advanced solid tumor such as melanoma, head and neck, liver or kidney cancer.

The V gene is TRBV21-1, the J gene TRBJ1-3. TRBV21-1 is annotated as a pseudogene. The CDR3 contains 17 residues. CDR3 in amino acids: CASSKEKGPSDSNTIYF. The CDR3, as DNA: TGTGCCAGCAGCAAGGAGAAAGGACCCAGCGACTCCAACACCATATATTTT.

On this clone itself: Germline is not matched at one junction end, which may reflect a read error. The chain uses TRBV18 and TRBJ2-7, with TRBD1 matching 8 bases. Germline assignment: CDR1 KGHSH and CDR2 LQKENI. The CDR3 has 15 amino acids. CDR3 protein: CASSQAPGQVYERYF. The CDR3, as DNA: TGTGCCAGCTCGCAAGCCCCGGGACAGGTTTACGAGCGGTACTTC.

The genes are TRBV30 and TRBJ2-5; no definite D call. Germline lookup yields CDR1 GTSNPN and CDR2 SVGIG (reference sequence). Trimming removed 0 bases at V and 1 base at J, with 6 bases between. The CDR3 length is 13 residues. The CDR3 nucleotides read TGTGCCTGGAGTGTAGATCGCCAAGAGACCCAGTACTTC. Its translation: CAWSVDRQETQYF. The full variable domain, completed using reference TRBV30 and TRBJ2-5, is SQTIHQWPATLVQPVGSPLSLECTVEGTSNPNLYWYRQAAGRGLQLLFYSVGIGQISSEVPQNLSASRPQDRQFILSSKKLLLSDSGFYLCAWSVDRQETQYFGPGTRLLVL.

The V and J genes are TRBV11-3 and TRBJ1-4; D call uncertain. The CDR3 spans 11 residues. V lost 2 bases and J lost 5, with 0 bases in between. Germline V CDR1 and CDR2: SGHNT, YENEEA. The CDR3 sequence: CASSLNEKLFF. In DNA form, the CDR3 reads TGTGCCAGCAGCTTAAATGAAAAACTGTTTTTT.

This clone was found once. The rearrangement links TRBV19 to TRBJ2-7; D remains ambiguous. The V end was cut by 6 bases, the J end by 2 bases, with 14 bases between. CDR1 is LNHDA, CDR2 SQIVND, per germline (reference sequence). This CDR3 is 14 amino acids long. The CDR3 nucleotides read TGTGCCAGTAGCCCACGGACGGCCCCCTACGAGCAGTACTTC. Its translation is CASSPRTAPYEQYF.